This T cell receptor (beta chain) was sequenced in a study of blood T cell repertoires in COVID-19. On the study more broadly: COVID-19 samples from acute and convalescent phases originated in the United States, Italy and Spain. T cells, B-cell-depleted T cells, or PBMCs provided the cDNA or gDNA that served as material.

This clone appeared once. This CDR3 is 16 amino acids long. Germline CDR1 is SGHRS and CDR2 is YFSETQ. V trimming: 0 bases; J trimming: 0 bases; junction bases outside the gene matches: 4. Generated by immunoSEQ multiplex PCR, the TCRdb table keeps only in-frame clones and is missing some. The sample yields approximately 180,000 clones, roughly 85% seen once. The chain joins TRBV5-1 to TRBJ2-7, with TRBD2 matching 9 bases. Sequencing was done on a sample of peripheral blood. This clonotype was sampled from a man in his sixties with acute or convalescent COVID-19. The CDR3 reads CASSLVSGSPSYEQYF. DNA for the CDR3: TGCGCCAGCAGCTTGGTTAGCGGGAGTCCCTCCTACGAGCAGTACTTC.